The present TCR beta chain was sequenced within a study of OX40 agonist ivuxolimab in advanced cancers. Study-wide background: Patients' therapy was ivuxolimab, an antibody that acts as an agonist of OX40 (CD134).

The CDR3 spans 13 residues. The ends were cut back, 2 bases at V and 5 bases at J, with 10 bases in the middle. Germline V gene lookup returns CDR1 MNHEY and CDR2 SMNVEV (reference sequence). By frequency in the sample, this clone is medium-sized. Its antigen is not identified. The table came from immunoSEQ multiplex PCR; TCRdb's copy has only in-frame clones and leaves some out. The sample has 20,000 to 25,000 clones; roughly 86% are singletons. General observations from the study: Specificity for antigen went undetermined in the expanded peripheral T cells.

The clonotype comes from an adult with an advanced solid tumor such as melanoma, head and neck, liver or kidney cancer. The sequenced sample was CD4+ or CD8+ T cells sorted from blood, obtained in a trial of the OX40 agonist ivuxolimab. V gene TRBV27 combines with J gene TRBJ2-7; tentative D call: TRBD2 (5 bases). The CDR3, as DNA: TGTGCCAGCAGTTTAGCCGGGGTCCACGAGCAGTACTTC. It yields the protein CASSLAGVHEQYF.